Presented here are 15 T cell receptor beta chains from one specimen sequenced in a study of regulatory T cells in long-lasting Graves disease. Construction of the TCR beta libraries employed iRepertoire HTBI primers in conjunction with Arm-PCR of CDR3 regions. TCRdb fed the multiplex PCR reads into MiXCR, producing one record per CDR3 protein. Among 400,000 to 500,000 distinct CDR3 sequences listed, around 20% were seen once. The time point: persistent/refractory GD, antithyroid drugs over 5 years with positive TRAb. Preparation of the TCR library used RNA extracted from PBMCs. The input for sequencing was peripheral blood mononuclear cells (PBMCs), taken when the disease was refractory, from a patient treated with antithyroid drugs. The receptor set was obtained from a female donor with Graves disease.

The chain has TRBV14 and TRBJ2-1; 11 bases map to TRBD2. CDR1 is SGHDN and CDR2 is FVKESK in the germline V gene. Trimming at V came to 5 bases and at J to 7 bases, leaving 4 bases not matched to a gene. This CDR3 region has 14 residues. The CDR3 DNA reads TGTGCCAGCAGCTCCGGGACTAGCGGTAATGAGCAGTTCTTC. This codes for CASSSGTSGNEQFF. The variable domain in full, completed from reference TRBV14 and TRBJ2-1, reads EAGVTQFPSHSVIEKGQTVTLRCDPISGHDNLYWYRRVMGKEIKFLLHFVKESKQDESGMPNNRFLAERTGGTYSTLKVQPAELEDSGVYFCASSSGTSGNEQFFGPGTRLTVL.

This clonotype was seen a few times. This rearrangement joins TRBV10-3 to TRBJ1-5; 8 bases line up with TRBD1. Germline V gene sequence: CDR1 ENHRY, CDR2 SYGVKD. The trim removed 3 bases at V and 7 bases at J, leaving 8 bases unmatched. This CDR3 contains 15 residues. CDR3 amino acids: CAISDPDREGQPQHF. The CDR3 DNA follows: TGTGCCATCAGTGACCCGGACAGGGAGGGACAGCCCCAGCATTTT.

V is TRBV18 and J is TRBJ2-5; TRBD1 matches at 7 bases. The J segment lost 4 bases and the V segment lost 0 bases, leaving 8 bases of the junction unmatched. This CDR3 region has 16 residues. Germline V CDR1 and CDR2: KGHSH, LQKENI. CDR3 sequence reads: CASSPPRQGSPETQYF. Here the CDR3 DNA reads TGTGCCAGCTCACCACCGCGACAGGGTTCCCCAGAGACCCAGTACTTC.

Many counts were recorded for this clonotype. V usage is TRBV27 and J usage is TRBJ2-5, with D possibly TRBD1 on 5 matching bases. The CDR3 has 14 residues. Trimming stripped 6 bases from V and 4 bases from J, with 15 bases between. The V gene's germline CDR1 is MNHEY and CDR2 SMNVEV (reference sequence). The CDR3 sequence is CASRPAGMRETQYF. The CDR3 DNA reads TGTGCCAGCAGACCTGCAGGGATGCGAGAGACCCAGTACTTC.

There are a few counts of this clonotype. One base away lies a much larger clone, so this may be a sequencing read error. The chain has TRBV11-2 and TRBJ2-7, with unresolved D. The CDR3 spans 15 residues. Germline V CDR1 and CDR2: SGHAT, FQNNGV. The CDR3 sequence is CAGSPAFSPSYEQYF. The DNA of the CDR3 is TGTGCCGGCAGCCCCGCGTTCTCTCCGTCCTACGAGCAGTACTTC.

J is TRBJ2-7 and V is TRBV20-1, with 8 bases aligning to TRBD1. V lost 6 bases to trimming and J lost 5 bases; unmatched junction nucleotides: 6. This CDR3 has 12 amino acids. Germline V gene lookup returns CDR1 DFQATT and CDR2 SNEGSKA (reference sequence). The CDR3 sequence is CSAQTGVDEQYF. In DNA form, the CDR3 reads TGCAGTGCCCAGACAGGGGTTGACGAGCAGTACTTC.

This clonotype was counted between two and nine times. The genes are TRBV20-1 and TRBJ2-7; 11 bases are a match to TRBD2. The length of the CDR3 is 14 residues. V was clipped by 2 bases and J by 4 bases; unmatched bases: 4. CDR1 and CDR2 (germline): DFQATT, SNEGSKA (reference sequence). CDR3 sequence: CSARPLAGGYEQYF. CDR3 bases: TGCAGTGCTAGACCCTTAGCGGGAGGGTACGAGCAGTACTTC.

The sample holds a few counts of this clonotype. V and J are TRBV9 and TRBJ2-7; 11 nucleotides align to TRBD2. The germline gives CDR1 SGDLS, CDR2 YYNGEE. Germline trimming cut 3 bases from V and 5 bases from J; bases unmatched to any gene: 4. CDR3 length equals 14 residues. The CDR3 DNA follows: TGTGCCAGCAGCGATACTAGCGGGGGTGACGAGCAGTACTTC. Protein sequence: CASSDTSGGDEQYF.

This chain joins TRBV30 and TRBJ2-7; 10 bases map to TRBD2. V gave up 3 bases and J gave up 3 bases; unmatched junction bases: 5. The CDR3 contains 14 residues. Looked up from germline, CDR1 is GTSNPN and CDR2 is SVGIG (reference sequence). The CDR3 loop reads CAWSTLAGDYEQYF. The DNA for the CDR3 is TGTGCCTGGAGCACCCTAGCGGGAGACTACGAGCAGTACTTC.

This clonotype was found many times. J is TRBJ2-6 and V is TRBV2; TRBD1 is a possible D gene (6 bases). This CDR3 has 15 residues. The V and J ends lost 6 bases and 4 bases respectively, with 13 bases between them. Germline assignment: CDR1 SNHLY and CDR2 FYNNEI. The CDR3 sequence is CASRQSGVGANVLTF. The CDR3 DNA is TGTGCCAGCAGACAATCAGGGGTCGGGGCCAACGTCCTGACTTTC.

The genes are TRBV20-1 and TRBJ1-1; weak D call: TRBD1 (6 bases). V lost 2 bases to trimming and J lost 3 bases, with 13 bases between them. CDR1 and CDR2 from the germline V gene are DFQATT and SNEGSKA (reference sequence). CDR3 length: 14 amino acids. The CDR3 bases are TGCAGTGCTAGACGGGGGCAGGGCTACACTGAAGCTTTCTTT. This gives the protein CSARRGQGYTEAFF.

This clonotype has more than one count but fewer than ten. The V and J genes are TRBV20-1 and TRBJ2-1, with a possible D match to TRBD2 (5 bases). The CDR3 is 14 residues long. The V and J ends lost 5 bases and 6 bases respectively, with 17 bases between them. Looked up from germline, CDR1 is DFQATT and CDR2 is SNEGSKA (reference sequence). The CDR3 DNA is TGCAGTGCTCCAGACCCCCTAGCCTTCAATGAGCAGTTCTTC. Protein sequence: CSAPDPLAFNEQFF.

The rearrangement uses TRBV9 and TRBJ2-1; 9 bases match TRBD2. V shed 3 bases and J 5 bases; nucleotides not matched to a gene: 6. The V gene's germline CDR1 is SGDLS and CDR2 YYNGEE. CDR3 length: 15 residues. In DNA form, the CDR3 reads TGTGCCAGCAGCGGGGCTAGCGGGGTGAACAATGAGCAGTTCTTC. The encoded protein is CASSGASGVNNEQFF.

The chain is built from TRBV10-1 and TRBJ2-1; the D gene could be TRBD1 or TRBD2 (5 bases each). There are 15 residues in the CDR3. The germline gives CDR1 WNHNN, CDR2 SYGVQD (reference sequence). V lost 2 bases, J lost 6 bases, and 14 bases lay in between. CDR3 loop: CASSETPDGANEQFF. CDR3 DNA sequence: TGCGCCAGCAGTGAGACCCCCGACGGGGCCAATGAGCAGTTCTTC.

A few counts support this clonotype. V and J are TRBV5-6 and TRBJ2-7; 11 bases agree with TRBD2. The V gene's germline CDR1 is SGHDT and CDR2 YYEEEE. This CDR3 region has 16 residues. V lost 0 bases, J lost 2 bases, and 4 bases stayed unmatched. CDR3 in DNA: TGTGCCAGCAGCTTGGGGGGACTAGCGGCACCCTACGAGCAGTACTTC. Residues: CASSLGGLAAPYEQYF.